These 14 T cell receptor beta chains share one sample of origin, sequenced in a study of blood T cell repertoires in COVID-19. Assay: immunoSEQ multiplex PCR; the TCRdb copy retains only in-frame clones and omits some. Here the sample spans around 260,000 clones, 84% being singletons. The sequenced sample consisted of PBMCs or T cells enriched from blood (not recorded which). These receptors all come from a man younger than 45 with acute COVID-19.

The chain is built from TRBV29-1 and TRBJ2-6; D uncertain. The CDR3 length is 15 residues. CDR1 is SQVTM and CDR2 is ANQGSEA in the germline V gene. With 3 bases removed from V and 2 bases from J, the gap between germline ends came to 11 bases. The CDR3 is CSVDAGPAGANVLTF. CDR3 in DNA: TGCAGCGTTGATGCAGGTCCCGCTGGGGCCAACGTCCTGACTTTC.

This clone was detected a few times. V and J are TRBV6-6 and TRBJ2-2; 10 bases are a match to TRBD2. In germline, CDR1 is MNHNY, CDR2 SVGAGI (reference sequence). V lost 5 bases and J lost 5; bases outside the gene matches: 8. CDR3 length: 16 amino acids. The CDR3 nucleotides read TGTGCCAGCAGTCGAGTAGCGGGAGGAGGGACCGGGGAGCTGTTTTTT. This encodes CASSRVAGGGTGELFF.

On this clone itself: Other DNA variants within this sample encode the same CDR3. This chain joins TRBV7-3 and TRBJ1-1; D is uncertain. Trimming left V 3 bases short and J 0 bases short, with 5 bases between. From germline, CDR1 is SGHTA and CDR2 FQGTGA. The CDR3 runs to 13 residues. The CDR3 loop is CASSLSVNTEAFF. Written as DNA, the CDR3 is TGTGCCAGCAGCTTGTCCGTGAACACTGAAGCTTTCTTT. The full variable domain, completed using reference TRBV7-3 and TRBJ1-1, is GAGVSQTPSNKVTEKGKYVELRCDPISGHTALYWYRQSLGQGPEFLIYFQGTGAADDSGLPNDRFFAVRPEGSVSTLKIQRTERGDSAVYLCASSLSVNTEAFFGQGTRLTVV.

The count of this clone is one. This chain connects TRBV10-1 to TRBJ2-1; TRBD2 agrees at 13 bases. This CDR3 has 18 residues. Unmatched junction bases numbered 5, after V lost 3 bases and J lost 0 bases. The germline V gene encodes CDR1 WNHNN and CDR2 SYGVQD (reference sequence). Here the CDR3 DNA reads TGCGCCAGCAGTGACAGGACTAGCGGGAGTAACTCCTACAATGAGCAGTTCTTC. Amino acid sequence: CASSDRTSGSNSYNEQFF.

V gene TRBV9 combines with J gene TRBJ1-1; the D is unclear. The CDR3 contains 14 residues. The V and J ends lost 2 bases and 5 bases respectively, with 13 bases between them. From germline, CDR1 is SGDLS and CDR2 YYNGEE. The CDR3 sequence is CASSVQVGGTEAFF. CDR3 nucleotide sequence: TGTGCCAGCAGCGTTCAGGTAGGAGGAACTGAAGCTTTCTTT.

The V gene is TRBV19, the J gene TRBJ2-1; 9 nucleotides agree with TRBD2. Germline V gene lookup returns CDR1 LNHDA and CDR2 SQIVND (reference sequence). V lost 4 bases to trimming and J lost 7 bases; unmatched junction nucleotides: 14. This CDR3 has 17 amino acids. The CDR3: CASSTDFLGGRANEQFF. CDR3 DNA: TGTGCCAGTAGTACGGATTTTCTAGGCGGGAGGGCTAATGAGCAGTTCTTC.

The J gene is TRBJ2-7, the V gene TRBV5-6; the match to TRBD1 covers 7 bases. The CDR3 is 14 amino acids. The germline gives CDR1 SGHDT, CDR2 YYEEEE. After removal of 6 bases from V and 8 bases from J, the junction contained 14 bases not matched to a gene. The CDR3 DNA follows: TGTGCCAGCACCCCCAGGGGACAGCTCTCTAAGCAGTACGTC. Amino acid sequence: CASTPRGQLSKQYV.

The CDR3 protein is CASSRQLAGGGNEQFF. The CDR3 DNA reads TGCGCCAGCAGCCGGCAGCTAGCGGGGGGGGGCAATGAGCAGTTCTTC. The chain has TRBV4-1 and TRBJ2-1; 12 nucleotides align to TRBD2. The CDR3 consists of 16 residues. Unmatched junction bases numbered 7, after V lost 4 bases and J lost 6 bases. Looked up from germline, CDR1 is MGHRA and CDR2 is YSYEKL.

Many counts were recorded for this clone. The chain employs TRBV18 and TRBJ1-1, with D possibly TRBD1 on 5 matching bases. Trimming removed 2 bases at V and 1 base at J, with 11 bases between. There are 15 residues in the CDR3. In germline, CDR1 is KGHSH, CDR2 LQKENI. The CDR3 loop is CASSPMGLRNTEAFF. CDR3 coding DNA: TGTGCCAGCTCACCAATGGGGCTAAGGAACACTGAAGCTTTCTTT.

The chain carries TRBV4-3 and TRBJ1-1; D unclear. Trimming pared 0 bases from V and 1 base from J, leaving 6 bases between. Germline lookup yields CDR1 LGHNA and CDR2 YSLEER. The CDR3 contains 14 residues. CDR3 DNA sequence: TGCGCCAGCAGCCAAGACACAGCGAACACTGAAGCTTTCTTT. Encoded protein: CASSQDTANTEAFF.

V is TRBV11-1 and J is TRBJ2-1; D is undetermined. Trimming removed 1 base at V and 6 bases at J, with 10 bases between. The CDR3 totals 14 residues. Germline V gene sequence: CDR1 SGHAT, CDR2 FQDESV (reference sequence). CDR3 DNA: TGTGCCAGCAGCTTAGGCTTTGGGCTCAATGAGCAGTTCTTC. It is translated as CASSLGFGLNEQFF.

The V and J genes are TRBV14 and TRBJ1-2; 11 bases map to TRBD1. This CDR3 has 14 amino acids. With 11 bases clipped from V and 4 bases from J, the junction kept 9 bases outside the gene matches. Germline lookup yields CDR1 SGHDN and CDR2 FVKESK. This CDR3 reads CASSGQGAIYGYTF. As DNA, the CDR3 is TGTGCCTCTTCTGGACAGGGGGCCATCTATGGCTACACCTTC.

The J gene is TRBJ2-3, the V gene TRBV7-8, with TRBD2 matching 7 bases. The CDR3 is made up of 16 amino acids. Trimming cost V 3 bases and J 0 bases; bases outside gene matches: 6. The V gene's germline CDR1 is SGHVS and CDR2 FQNEAQ. This chain's CDR3 is CASSFLSRGSTDTQYF. The CDR3 bases are TGTGCCAGCAGCTTCCTCTCGCGGGGGAGCACAGATACGCAGTATTTT.

V usage is TRBV19 and J usage is TRBJ2-1; 8 nucleotides align to TRBD2. The CDR3 has 17 amino acids. V lost 7 bases and J lost 1; bases outside the gene matches: 12. Per the germline V gene, CDR1 is LNHDA and CDR2 is SQIVND (reference sequence). The CDR3 protein is CASMGVGGGRSYNEQFF. DNA of the CDR3: TGTGCCAGTATGGGGGTAGGCGGGGGGCGTTCCTACAATGAGCAGTTCTTC. The full variable domain, with the rest looked up from reference TRBV19 and TRBJ2-1, is DGGITQSPKYLFRKEGQNVTLSCEQNLNHDAMYWYRQDPGQGLRLIYYSQIVNDFQKGDIAEGYSVSREKKESFPLTVTSAQKNPTAFYLCASMGVGGGRSYNEQFFGPGTRLTVL.